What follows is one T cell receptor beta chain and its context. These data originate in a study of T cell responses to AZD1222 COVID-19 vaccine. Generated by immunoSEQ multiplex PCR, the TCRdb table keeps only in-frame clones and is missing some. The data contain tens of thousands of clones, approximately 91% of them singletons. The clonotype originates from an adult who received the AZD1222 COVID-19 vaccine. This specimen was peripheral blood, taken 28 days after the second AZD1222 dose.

This CDR3 reads CASSWAAAINEQFF. The CDR3 DNA reads as TGTGCCAGCAGTTGGGCTGCGGCTATCAATGAGCAGTTCTTC. The V call is TRBV28, the J call TRBJ2-1; D unclear. Germline V gene lookup returns CDR1 MDHEN and CDR2 SYDVKM. There are 14 residues in the CDR3. The V gene lost 4 bases and the J gene lost 6 bases, with 13 bases spanning the gap. The full variable domain, in which reference TRBV28 and TRBJ2-1 provide the parts outside the CDR3, is DVKVTQSSRYLVKRTGEKVFLECVQDMDHENMFWYRQDPGLGLRLIYFSYDVKMKEKGDIPEGYSVSREKKERFSLILESASTNQTSMYLCASSWAAAINEQFFGPGTRLTVL.